These T cell receptor beta chains were read from a single sample in a study of glioma-infiltrating T cells after dendritic cell vaccination. Produced via immunoSEQ multiplex PCR; TCRdb's table is partial and in-frame only. The sample includes 65,000 to 90,000 clones, roughly 87% of them seen just once. Here the sequenced sample was blood, taken before dendritic cell vaccination. The receptors originated from a human donor with glioblastoma. Each CDR3 is given with its conserved first and last residue. The D gene is left open where the match is weak. Some rows mark clone size as missing; the rest say once, few, many or name a class of expanded clone.

v_gene	j_gene	d_gene	abundance	CDR3nt	CDR3aa
TRBV7-8	TRBJ2-4	TRBD2	NA	TGTGCCAGCAGCTTAGAGGGACTAGCATCCGAAAACATTCAGTACTTC	CASSLEGLASENIQYF
TRBV25-1	TRBJ2-7	NA	NA	TGTGCCAGCAGTGAATATCGGCAGGGCTACGAGCAGTACTTC	CASSEYRQGYEQYF
TRBV4-1	TRBJ2-5	NA	NA	TGCGCCAGCAGCCAAAATTACTACCACGGCGGACAAGAGACCCAGTACTTC	CASSQNYYHGGQETQYF
TRBV7-8	TRBJ2-7	TRBD2	NA	TGTGCCAGCAGCTTTCCTAGCGGGGGCCTCTACGAGCAGTACTTC	CASSFPSGGLYEQYF
TRBV5-6	TRBJ1-4	TRBD1	NA	TGTGCCAGCAGCCACAGGGGTTTTAATGAAAAACTGTTTTTT	CASSHRGFNEKLFF
TRBV5-6	TRBJ1-5	NA	few	TGTGCCAGCAGCTTCGGACGGACTATAAGCAATCAGCCCCAGCATTTT	CASSFGRTISNQPQHF
TRBV7-2	TRBJ1-6	NA	NA	TGTGCCAGCAGCTCCGGTAACTATAATTCACCCCTCCACTTT	CASSSGNYNSPLHF
TRBV7-2	TRBJ2-1	NA	once	TGTGCCAGCAGCTCGACTGCGTCCTACAATGAGCAGTTCTTC	CASSSTASYNEQFF
TRBV6-1	TRBJ2-7	NA	NA	TGTGCCAGCAGTTCCGGGACACTAAGCTCCTACGAGCAGTACTTC	CASSSGTLSSYEQYF
TRBV10-3	TRBJ1-1	NA	NA	TGTGCCATCAGTGACAGCAGGGCGGCGGCGGTGGGAGCTTTCTTT	CAISDSRAAAVGAFF
TRBV19	TRBJ2-6	NA	NA	TGTGCCAGTAGTAGGGGACAAGCCTCTGGGGCCAACGTCCTGACTTTC	CASSRGQASGANVLTF
TRBV18	TRBJ2-7	NA	NA	TGTGCCAGCTCACCAATGTCAGGCCCTTACGAGCAGTACTTC	CASSPMSGPYEQYF
TRBV6-1	TRBJ2-3	NA	NA	TGTGCCAGCAGTGTGAGCAGGGGTGGTACAGATACGCAGTATTTT	CASSVSRGGTDTQYF
TRBV4-1	TRBJ2-1	NA	NA	TGCGCCAGCAGCCAAGAAGGAGGATTCGGTATTAGGAATGAGCAGTTCTTC	CASSQEGGFGIRNEQFF
TRBV27	TRBJ1-2	TRBD1	NA	TGTGCCAGCAGTGCTCGAGGGGACAGGGGGCGCCTCTATGGCTACACCTTC	CASSARGDRGRLYGYTF
TRBV7-9	TRBJ1-2	NA	NA	TGTGCCAGCAGCTTATTTGAGGGCTACACCTTC	CASSLFEGYTF
TRBV7-9	TRBJ1-2	NA	NA	TGTGCCAGCAGCTTAGGGAGCCCGGCCGGCTACACCTTC	CASSLGSPAGYTF
TRBV6-4	TRBJ1-2	NA	NA	TGTGCCAGCAGGGCGACAGGAAACAACTATGGCTACACCTTC	CASRATGNNYGYTF
TRBV6-1	TRBJ1-5	NA	NA	TGTGCCAGCAGTGCAGACAAGCCGAATCAGCCCCAGCATTTT	CASSADKPNQPQHF
TRBV30	TRBJ2-2	TRBD1	NA	TGTGCCTGGAGTTTAACAGGGGTAGCCGGGGAGCTGTTTTTT	CAWSLTGVAGELFF
TRBV23-1	TRBJ1-6	TRBD1	NA	TGCGCCAGCAGTCAATCGCAGGGGGCTTGTTCACCCCTCCACTTT	CASSQSQGACSPLHF
TRBV10-3	TRBJ2-4	NA	NA	TGTGCCATCAGTGAGTCGCCGGGGGAGGGGGAAAACATTCAGTACTTC	CAISESPGEGENIQYF
TRBV6-1	TRBJ1-3	NA	NA	TGTGCCAGCAGTGTGTGGGGGCCCTCTGGAAACACCATATATTTT	CASSVWGPSGNTIYF
TRBV7-2	TRBJ1-5	NA	NA	TGTGCCAGCAGCTTAGCCCTGGGACATCGCAATCAGCCCCAGCATTTT	CASSLALGHRNQPQHF
TRBV5-1	TRBJ2-1	NA	NA	TGCGCCAGCAGCTTGGAACAGCGGACCTACAATGAGCAGTTCTTC	CASSLEQRTYNEQFF
TRBV9	TRBJ1-6	NA	NA	TGTGCCAGCAGCGTAGACAGATTTTCACCCCTCCACTTT	CASSVDRFSPLHF
TRBV18	TRBJ1-1	TRBD1	NA	TGTGCCACCAACACCGGGACAGTTAACACTGAAGCTTTCTTT	CATNTGTVNTEAFF
TRBV11-3	TRBJ2-5	NA	NA	TGTGCCAGCAGCTTGGGGGACTCAGTTTTTGAAGAGACCCAGTACTTC	CASSLGDSVFEETQYF
TRBV7-2	TRBJ1-6	TRBD1	NA	TGTGCCAGCAGCCCCGGGACAGTGGTTTATAATTCACCCCTCCACTTT	CASSPGTVVYNSPLHF
TRBV15	TRBJ1-3	NA	NA	TGTGCCACCAGCAGGCCGGGAACTGGAAACACCATATATTTT	CATSRPGTGNTIYF
TRBV7-9	TRBJ2-1	TRBD2	NA	TGTGCCAGCAGCTTTGGACTAGCGGGAGGATCGAGCAATGAGCAGTTCTTC	CASSFGLAGGSSNEQFF
TRBV5-8	TRBJ1-5	TRBD1	NA	TGTGCCAGCGGGTCCCGGGACAGGGTTAGCAATCAGCCCCAGCATTTT	CASGSRDRVSNQPQHF